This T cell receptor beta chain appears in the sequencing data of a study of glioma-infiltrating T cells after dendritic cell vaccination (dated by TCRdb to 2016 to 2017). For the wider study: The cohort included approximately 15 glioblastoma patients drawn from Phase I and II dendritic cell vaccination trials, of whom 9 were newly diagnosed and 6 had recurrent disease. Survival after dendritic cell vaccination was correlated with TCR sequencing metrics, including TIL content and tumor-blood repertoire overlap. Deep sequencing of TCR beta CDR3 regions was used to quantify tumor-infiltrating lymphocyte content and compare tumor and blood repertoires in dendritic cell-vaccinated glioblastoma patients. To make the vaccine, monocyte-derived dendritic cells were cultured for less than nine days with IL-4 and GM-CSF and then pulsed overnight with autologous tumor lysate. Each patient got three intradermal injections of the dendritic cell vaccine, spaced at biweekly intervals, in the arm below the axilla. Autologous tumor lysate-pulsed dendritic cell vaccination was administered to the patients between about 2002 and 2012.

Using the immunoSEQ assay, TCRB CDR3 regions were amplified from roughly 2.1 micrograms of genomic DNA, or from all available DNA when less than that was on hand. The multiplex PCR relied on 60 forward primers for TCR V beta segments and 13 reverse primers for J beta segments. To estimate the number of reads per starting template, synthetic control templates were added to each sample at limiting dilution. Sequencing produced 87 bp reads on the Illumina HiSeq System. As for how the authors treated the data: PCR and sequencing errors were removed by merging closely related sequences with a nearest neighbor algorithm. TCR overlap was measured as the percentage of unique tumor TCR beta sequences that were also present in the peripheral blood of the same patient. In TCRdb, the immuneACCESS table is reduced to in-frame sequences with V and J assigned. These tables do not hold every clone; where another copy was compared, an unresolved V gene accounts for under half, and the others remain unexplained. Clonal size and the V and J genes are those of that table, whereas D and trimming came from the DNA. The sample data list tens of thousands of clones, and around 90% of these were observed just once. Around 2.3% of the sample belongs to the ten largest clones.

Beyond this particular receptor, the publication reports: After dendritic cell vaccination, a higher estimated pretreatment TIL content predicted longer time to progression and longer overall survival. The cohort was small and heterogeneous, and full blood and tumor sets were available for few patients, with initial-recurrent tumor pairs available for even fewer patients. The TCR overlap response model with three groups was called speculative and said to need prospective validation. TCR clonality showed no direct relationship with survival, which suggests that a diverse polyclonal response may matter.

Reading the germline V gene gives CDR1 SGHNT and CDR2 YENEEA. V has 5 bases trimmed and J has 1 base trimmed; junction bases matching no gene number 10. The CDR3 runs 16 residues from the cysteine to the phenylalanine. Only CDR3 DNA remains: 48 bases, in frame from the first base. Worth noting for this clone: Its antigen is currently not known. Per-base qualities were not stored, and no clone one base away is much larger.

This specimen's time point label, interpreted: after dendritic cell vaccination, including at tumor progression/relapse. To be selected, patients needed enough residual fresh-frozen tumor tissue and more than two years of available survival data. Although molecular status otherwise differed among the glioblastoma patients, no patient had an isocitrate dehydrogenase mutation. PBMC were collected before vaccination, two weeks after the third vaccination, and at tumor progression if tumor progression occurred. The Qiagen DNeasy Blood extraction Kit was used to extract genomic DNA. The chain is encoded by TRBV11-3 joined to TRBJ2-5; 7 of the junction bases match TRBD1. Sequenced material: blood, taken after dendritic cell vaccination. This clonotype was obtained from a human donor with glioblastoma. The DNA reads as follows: TGTGCCAGCAGCGGGATGGTTCAGGGGGTCCAAGAGACCCAGTACTTC. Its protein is CASSGMVQGVQETQYF.